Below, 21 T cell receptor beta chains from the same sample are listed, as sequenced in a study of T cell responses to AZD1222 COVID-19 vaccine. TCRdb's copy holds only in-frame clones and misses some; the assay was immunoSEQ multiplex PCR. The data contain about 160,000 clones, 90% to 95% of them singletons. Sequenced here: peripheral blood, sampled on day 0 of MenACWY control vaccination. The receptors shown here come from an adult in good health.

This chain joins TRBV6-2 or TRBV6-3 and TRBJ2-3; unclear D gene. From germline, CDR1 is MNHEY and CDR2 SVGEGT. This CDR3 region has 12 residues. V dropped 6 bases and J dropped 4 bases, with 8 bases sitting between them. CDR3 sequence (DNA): TGTGCCAGCAGCTCCCTCGCAGATACGCAGTATTTT. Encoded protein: CASSSLADTQYF.

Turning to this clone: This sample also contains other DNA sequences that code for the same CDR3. CDR3 loop: CASSLSGSSYEQYF. As DNA, the CDR3 is TGCGCCAGCAGCTTGTCAGGGAGCTCCTACGAGCAGTACTTC. The chain carries TRBV5-1 and TRBJ2-7; D could derive from TRBD1 or TRBD2 (5 bases each). V lost 1 base and J 0 bases, leaving 8 bases between the germline ends. The CDR3 totals 14 residues. The germline gives CDR1 SGHRS, CDR2 YFSETQ. The full variable domain, completed using reference TRBV5-1 and TRBJ2-7, is KAGVTQTPRYLIKTRGQQVTLSCSPISGHRSVSWYQQTPGQGLQFLFEYFSETQRNKGNFPGRFSGRQFSNSRSEMNVSTLELGDSALYLCASSLSGSSYEQYFGPGTRLTVT.

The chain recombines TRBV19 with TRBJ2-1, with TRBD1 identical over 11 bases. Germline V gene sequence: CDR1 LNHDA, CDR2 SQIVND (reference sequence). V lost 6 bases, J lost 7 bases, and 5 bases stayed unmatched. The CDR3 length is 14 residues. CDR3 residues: CASSGQGAWNEQFF. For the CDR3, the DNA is TGTGCCAGTAGCGGACAGGGGGCTTGGAATGAGCAGTTCTTC.

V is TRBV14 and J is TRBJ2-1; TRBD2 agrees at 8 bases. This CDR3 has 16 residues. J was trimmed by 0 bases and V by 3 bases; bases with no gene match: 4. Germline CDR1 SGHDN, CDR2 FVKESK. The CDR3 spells CASSQERESSYNEQFF. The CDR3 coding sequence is TGTGCCAGCAGCCAGGAGCGGGAGAGCTCCTACAATGAGCAGTTCTTC.

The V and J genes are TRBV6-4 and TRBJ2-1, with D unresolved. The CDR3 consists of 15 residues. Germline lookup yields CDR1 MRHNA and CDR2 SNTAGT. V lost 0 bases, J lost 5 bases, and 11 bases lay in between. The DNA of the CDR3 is TGTGCCAGCAGTGACTCGCAGAATCTCAACAATGAGCAGTTCTTC. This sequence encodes CASSDSQNLNNEQFF.

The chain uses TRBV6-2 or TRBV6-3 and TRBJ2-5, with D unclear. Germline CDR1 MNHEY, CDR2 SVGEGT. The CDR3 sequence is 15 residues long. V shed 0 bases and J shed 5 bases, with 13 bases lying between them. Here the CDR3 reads CASSYSNHPGETQYF. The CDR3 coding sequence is TGTGCCAGCAGTTACTCGAATCACCCCGGGGAGACCCAGTACTTC.

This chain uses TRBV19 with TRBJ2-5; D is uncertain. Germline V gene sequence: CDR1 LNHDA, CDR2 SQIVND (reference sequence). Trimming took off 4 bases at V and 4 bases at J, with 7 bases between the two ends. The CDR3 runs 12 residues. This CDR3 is CASSSLGETQYF. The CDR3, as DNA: TGTGCCAGTAGTAGCCTGGGAGAGACCCAGTACTTC.

In DNA, the CDR3 is TGCGCCAGCAGGGCGACAGGTTACGGGAACACTGAAGCTTTCTTT. Translation gives CASRATGYGNTEAFF. The rearrangement links TRBV10-2 to TRBJ1-1, with D tentatively TRBD1 (6 bases). V shed 6 bases and J shed 1 base, with 15 bases lying between them. Germline lookup yields CDR1 WSHSY and CDR2 SAAADI. CDR3 length: 15 residues.

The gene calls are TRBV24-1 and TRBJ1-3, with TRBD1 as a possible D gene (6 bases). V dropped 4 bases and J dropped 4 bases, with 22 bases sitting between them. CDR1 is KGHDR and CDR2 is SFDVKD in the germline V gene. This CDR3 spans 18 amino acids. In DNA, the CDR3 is TGTGCCACCAGTGAGCCACCGGGACCGCCGAGGGGGGGAAACACCATATATTTT. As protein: CATSEPPGPPRGGNTIYF.

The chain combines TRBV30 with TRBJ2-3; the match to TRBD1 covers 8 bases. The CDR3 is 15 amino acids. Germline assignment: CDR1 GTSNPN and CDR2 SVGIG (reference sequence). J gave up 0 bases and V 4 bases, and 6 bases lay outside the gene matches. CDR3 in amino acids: CAWTRGQASTDTQYF. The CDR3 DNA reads TGTGCCTGGACCAGGGGACAGGCTAGCACAGATACGCAGTATTTT.

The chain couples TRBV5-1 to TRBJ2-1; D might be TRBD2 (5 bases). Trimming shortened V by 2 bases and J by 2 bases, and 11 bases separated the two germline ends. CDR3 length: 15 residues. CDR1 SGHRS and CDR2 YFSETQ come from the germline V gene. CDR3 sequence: CASSLEIAPYNEQFF. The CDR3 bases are TGCGCCAGCAGCTTAGAGATAGCGCCCTACAATGAGCAGTTCTTC.

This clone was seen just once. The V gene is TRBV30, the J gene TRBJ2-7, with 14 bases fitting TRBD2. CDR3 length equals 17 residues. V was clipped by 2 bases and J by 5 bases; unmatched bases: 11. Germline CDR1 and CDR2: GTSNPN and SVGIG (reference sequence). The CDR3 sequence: CAWSLRLAGGINNEQYF. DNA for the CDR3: TGTGCCTGGAGTCTAAGACTAGCGGGAGGGATCAACAACGAGCAGTACTTC.

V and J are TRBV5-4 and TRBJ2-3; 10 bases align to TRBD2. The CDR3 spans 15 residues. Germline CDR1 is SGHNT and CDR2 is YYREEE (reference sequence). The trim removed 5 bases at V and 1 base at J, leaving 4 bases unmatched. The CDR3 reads CASRGGTSGTDTQYF. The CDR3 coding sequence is TGTGCCAGCAGAGGGGGGACTAGCGGCACAGATACGCAGTATTTT.

CDR3 in amino acids: CASSSGLAPRDTQYF. In nucleotides, the CDR3 is TGTGCCAGCAGCTCGGGACTAGCGCCGAGGGATACGCAGTATTTT. This chain uses TRBV7-2 with TRBJ2-3, with 10 bases lining up with TRBD2. This CDR3 is built from 15 residues. V lost 4 bases, J lost 6 bases, and 7 bases stayed unmatched. CDR1 and CDR2 from the germline V gene are SGHTA and FQGNSA.

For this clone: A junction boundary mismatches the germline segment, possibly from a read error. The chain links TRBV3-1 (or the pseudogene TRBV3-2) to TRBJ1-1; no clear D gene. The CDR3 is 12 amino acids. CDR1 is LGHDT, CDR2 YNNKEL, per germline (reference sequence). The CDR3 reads CASSLLADETFF. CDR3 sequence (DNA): TGTGCCAGCAGTCTCTTGGCGGATGAAACTTTCTTT.

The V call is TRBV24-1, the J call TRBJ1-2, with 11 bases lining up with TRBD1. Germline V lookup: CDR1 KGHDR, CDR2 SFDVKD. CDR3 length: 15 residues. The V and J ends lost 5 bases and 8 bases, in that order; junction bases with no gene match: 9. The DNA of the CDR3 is TGTGCCACCAGTGGGGTTCTTGGACAGGGGGCCGGCTACACCTTC. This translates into CATSGVLGQGAGYTF.

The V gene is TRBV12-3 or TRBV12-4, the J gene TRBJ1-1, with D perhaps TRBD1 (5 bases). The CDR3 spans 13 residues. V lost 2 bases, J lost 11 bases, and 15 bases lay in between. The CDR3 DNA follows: TGTGCCAGCAGTTTACGGCAGGGCTACGGGGCTTTCTTT. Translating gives CASSLRQGYGAFF.

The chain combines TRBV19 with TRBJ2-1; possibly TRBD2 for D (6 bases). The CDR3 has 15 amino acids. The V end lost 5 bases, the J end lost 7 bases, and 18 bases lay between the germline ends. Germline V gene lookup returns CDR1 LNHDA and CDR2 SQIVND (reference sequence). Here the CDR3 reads CASSLLLAVLNEQFF. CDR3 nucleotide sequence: TGTGCCAGTAGTCTCTTATTAGCGGTCTTGAATGAGCAGTTCTTC.

As DNA, the CDR3 is TGCGCCAGCAGATCCGATGCCGATTCACCCCTCCACTTT. The encoded protein is CASRSDADSPLHF. This chain uses TRBV5-1 with TRBJ1-6, with D hard to call. Germline assignment: CDR1 SGHRS and CDR2 YFSETQ. Trimming took 5 bases from V and 8 from J, leaving 11 bases between them. The CDR3 runs to 13 residues.

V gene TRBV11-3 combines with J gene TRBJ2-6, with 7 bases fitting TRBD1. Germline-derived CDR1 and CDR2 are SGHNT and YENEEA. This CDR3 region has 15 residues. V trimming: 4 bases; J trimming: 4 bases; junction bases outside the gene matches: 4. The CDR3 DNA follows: TGTGCCAGCAGCTCGACAGGGACCGGGGCCAACGTCCTGACTTTC. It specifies CASSSTGTGANVLTF. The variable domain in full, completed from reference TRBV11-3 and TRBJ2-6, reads EAGVVQSPRYKIIEKKQPVAFWCNPISGHNTLYWYLQNLGQGPELLIRYENEEAVDDSQLPKDRFSAERLKGVDSTLKIQPAELGDSAVYLCASSSTGTGANVLTFGAGSRLTVL.

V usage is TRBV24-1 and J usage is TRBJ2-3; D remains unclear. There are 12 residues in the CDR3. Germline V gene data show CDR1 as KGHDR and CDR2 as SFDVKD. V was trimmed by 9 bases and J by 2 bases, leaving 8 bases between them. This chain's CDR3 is CATGSDTDTQYF. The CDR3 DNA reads TGTGCCACCGGCAGCGACACAGATACGCAGTATTTT.